This T cell receptor (beta chain) was retrieved from a study of T cell repertoires in cytomegalovirus infection. Overall study context: HLA-B-restricted CMV epitopes that are well studied, plus recently identified HLA-C-restricted ones, were used by the study.

TCRdb analysed the reads with MiXCR anew, one entry per CDR3 protein. Counted here are approximately 730,000 distinct CDR3 sequences, 29% occurring once; the ten biggest clones make up less than 15%. As regards this clonotype: Its antigen remains unidentified.

CDR3 size: 16 residues. Germline loops: CDR1 SGHDT, CDR2 YYEEEE. The trim removed 0 bases at V and 2 bases at J, leaving 7 bases unmatched. V and J are TRBV5-6 and TRBJ2-7, with TRBD1 identical over 8 bases. The TCR originated in a human donor in good health (CMV status not recorded). Some clones in this sample may be carry-over from other donors' samples. The sequencing here drew on cultured CD8+ T cells from PBMCs, taken from culture after CMV antigen stimulation. CDR3: CASSLARTGYAYEQYF. CDR3 nucleotide sequence: TGTGCCAGCAGCTTGGCCCGGACAGGGTACGCCTACGAGCAGTACTTC.